These 17 T cell receptor beta chains share one sample of origin, sequenced in a study of T cells in Graves' hyperthyroidism and ophthalmopathy. The CDR3 regions of TCR beta were amplified from RNA transcripts. First-round RT-PCR targeting the TCR CDR3 was performed with the HTBI primer set. TCRdb reprocessed the multiplex PCR reads via MiXCR and lists one record per CDR3 protein. The table lists roughly 240,000 distinct CDR3 sequences, around 25% of them singletons. Specimen: blood. All receptors derive from a woman in her thirties or forties with Graves' ophthalmopathy.

In its sample, this clonotype was seen many times. The chain carries TRBV5-1 and TRBJ2-5; D uncertain. V gave up 0 bases and J gave up 3 bases, with 9 bases separating them. Germline loops: CDR1 SGHRS, CDR2 YFSETQ. This CDR3 contains 14 residues. In DNA form, the CDR3 reads TGCGCCAGCAGCTTGGTCGGCAAGAAAGAGACCCAGTACTTC. It encodes CASSLVGKKETQYF.

In this sample, this clonotype turned up many times. This chain joins TRBV4-1 and TRBJ2-6; TRBD1 matches at 10 bases. Germline V gene data show CDR1 as MGHRA and CDR2 as YSYEKL. V trimming: 3 bases; J trimming: 0 bases; junction bases outside the gene matches: 8. The CDR3 has 19 amino acids. The CDR3: CASSQEDRGRISGANVLTF. DNA of the CDR3: TGCGCCAGCAGCCAGGAGGACAGGGGGAGGATCTCTGGGGCCAACGTCCTGACTTTC.

This clonotype was recorded at least ten times. Without the conserved terminal phenylalanine or tryptophan, this CDR3 likely stems from a read error. The V gene is TRBV10-3, the J gene TRBJ1-1; unclear D gene. This CDR3 region has 13 residues. CDR1 and CDR2 from the germline V gene are ENHRY and SYGVKD. Trimming cost V 2 bases and J 3 bases, with 7 bases left between them. The CDR3 sequence: CAISEVIYTEAFS. In DNA form, the CDR3 reads TGTGCCATCAGTGAGGTCATCTACACTGAAGCTTTCTCT.

This clonotype came up many times. The chain is built from TRBV12-3 or TRBV12-4 and TRBJ2-5; D is uncertain. The CDR3 has 14 residues. Trimming removed 3 bases at V and 0 bases at J, with 8 bases between. This CDR3 is CASSFARNQETQYF. The CDR3 DNA sequence: TGTGCCAGCAGTTTTGCCAGAAACCAAGAGACCCAGTACTTC.

This clonotype was detected many times. The chain recombines TRBV5-1 with TRBJ2-7; a weak D match, TRBD1 (6 bases). The CDR3 contains 15 residues. V was shortened by 4 bases and J by 4 bases, with 18 bases between the two germline ends. Germline V gives CDR1 SGHRS, CDR2 YFSETQ. The CDR3 nucleotides read TGCGCCAGCAGCCAAGGGGGAGCATCCCCTTACGAGCAGTACTTC. It is translated as CASSQGGASPYEQYF.

This clonotype turned up a few times. This may stem from a read error, because a much larger clone lies one nucleotide away. The chain joins TRBV20-1 to TRBJ2-7; D is possibly TRBD2 (5 bases). The CDR3 is made up of 15 amino acids. CDR1 and CDR2 (germline): DFQATT, SNEGSKA (reference sequence). The CDR3 DNA sequence: TGCACTGCTAGAGGCTGGCTAGCTGTAGACTACGAGCAGTACTTC. Residues: CTARGWLAVDYEQYF.

The chain carries TRBV12-3 or TRBV12-4 and TRBJ1-1; D is ambiguous. The V end was cut by 2 bases, the J end by 4 bases, with 8 bases between. This CDR3 contains 13 residues. Here the CDR3 reads CASSLRRVTEAFF. The CDR3 DNA sequence: TGTGCCAGCAGTTTAAGGAGGGTCACTGAAGCTTTCTTT.

This clonotype was seen ten or more times. The rearrangement uses TRBV11-2 and TRBJ1-2; D is perhaps TRBD1 (6 bases). Trimming removed 2 bases at V and 4 bases at J, with 8 bases between. The length of the CDR3 is 13 residues. CDR1 and CDR2 from the germline V gene are SGHAT and FQNNGV. The CDR3 loop is CASSLQGFYGYTF. DNA for the CDR3: TGTGCCAGCAGCTTACAGGGGTTCTATGGCTACACCTTC.

This clonotype occurred many times. One junction end disagrees with the germline gene, perhaps due to a read error. This rearrangement joins TRBV2 to TRBJ2-5; D call uncertain. Germline V CDR1 and CDR2: SNHLY, FYNNEI. This CDR3 spans 14 amino acids. The DNA for the CDR3 is TGTGCCAGCAGGACCCTCCGGACGTCAGAGGCCCAGTACTTC. Protein sequence: CASRTLRTSEAQYF. The variable domain in full, with the rest retrieved from reference TRBV2 and TRBJ2-5, is EPEVTQTPSHQVTQMGQEVILRCVPISNHLYFYWYRQILGQKVEFLVSFYNNEISEKSEIFDDQFSVERPDGSNFTLKIRSTKLEDSAMYFCASRTLRTSEAQYFGPGTRLLVL.

The chain is built from TRBV7-2 and TRBJ2-7, with 7 bases that match TRBD2. The V and J ends lost 1 base and 0 bases, in that order; junction bases with no gene match: 3. CDR3 length equals 15 residues. The germline V gene encodes CDR1 SGHTA and CDR2 FQGNSA. As DNA, the CDR3 is TGTGCCAGCAGCTTAGGGGAGGGGAGCTCCTACGAGCAGTACTTC. Amino acids: CASSLGEGSSYEQYF.

The chain couples TRBV28 to TRBJ2-4; TRBD1 matches at 10 bases. V dropped 2 bases and J dropped 7; count of bases not matched to a gene: 5. Germline CDR1 is MDHEN and CDR2 is SYDVKM. The CDR3 has 15 amino acids. The CDR3 loop is CASSLGTGAVNIQYF. The CDR3 DNA reads TGTGCCAGCAGTTTAGGGACAGGGGCTGTGAACATTCAGTACTTC.

Many counts were recorded for this clonotype. The V gene is TRBV5-1, the J gene TRBJ2-7; maybe TRBD1 (6 bases). Germline loops: CDR1 SGHRS, CDR2 YFSETQ. Trimming pared 4 bases from V and 6 bases from J, leaving 17 bases between. The CDR3 is 14 amino acids. CDR3 residues: CASSPRPGEREQYF. The CDR3 coding sequence is TGCGCCAGCAGCCCTCGGCCAGGGGAACGCGAGCAGTACTTC.

This clonotype came up many times. The V and J genes are TRBV6-1 and TRBJ1-5; possibly TRBD1 for D (5 bases). The germline V gene encodes CDR1 MNHNS and CDR2 SASEGT. The ends were cut back, 7 bases at V and 0 bases at J, with 10 bases in the middle. The CDR3 length is 14 residues. CDR3 amino acids: CASTKTVSNQPQHF. CDR3 DNA: TGTGCCAGCACCAAGACAGTTAGCAATCAGCCCCAGCATTTT.

This clonotype occurred many times. The rearrangement links TRBV29-1 to TRBJ2-7, with 8 bases matching TRBD1. The V segment lost 1 base and the J segment 6 bases; nucleotides outside the gene matches: 11. The V gene's germline CDR1 is SQVTM and CDR2 ANQGSEA. CDR3 size: 15 residues. CDR3 bases: TGCAGCGTTGAAGTCGCAGGGGGCGCGTTTGGCGAGCAGTACTTC. As protein: CSVEVAGGAFGEQYF.

The sample holds many counts of this clonotype. This chain uses TRBV6-5 with TRBJ1-2; D is uncertain. This CDR3 comprises 16 residues. Germline V lookup: CDR1 MNHEY, CDR2 SVGAGI. Deletions cut 0 bases from V and 0 bases from J, with 11 bases between. CDR3 loop: CASSYSYLGANYGYTF. The CDR3 DNA is TGTGCCAGCAGTTACTCGTACCTCGGGGCTAACTATGGCTACACCTTC.

This rearrangement joins TRBV20-1 to TRBJ2-7; 9 bases are a match to TRBD2. Germline CDR1 and CDR2: DFQATT and SNEGSKA (reference sequence). The CDR3 spans 14 residues. The V segment lost 0 bases and the J segment 10 bases; nucleotides outside the gene matches: 10. In DNA, the CDR3 is TGCAGTGCTAGAGAAGGCGGGGGGGCCTACTCCCAGTACTTC. This translates into CSAREGGGAYSQYF.

This clonotype has a count of ten or more. The genes are TRBV6-1 and TRBJ1-1; 10 nucleotides line up with TRBD1. Germline V gene data show CDR1 as MNHNS and CDR2 as SASEGT. The CDR3 has 14 amino acids. V gave up 7 bases and J gave up 7 bases; unmatched junction bases: 9. The CDR3 bases are TGTGCCAGCACCACTCCCGGACAGGGGGGTGAAGCTTTCTTT. This gives the protein CASTTPGQGGEAFF.